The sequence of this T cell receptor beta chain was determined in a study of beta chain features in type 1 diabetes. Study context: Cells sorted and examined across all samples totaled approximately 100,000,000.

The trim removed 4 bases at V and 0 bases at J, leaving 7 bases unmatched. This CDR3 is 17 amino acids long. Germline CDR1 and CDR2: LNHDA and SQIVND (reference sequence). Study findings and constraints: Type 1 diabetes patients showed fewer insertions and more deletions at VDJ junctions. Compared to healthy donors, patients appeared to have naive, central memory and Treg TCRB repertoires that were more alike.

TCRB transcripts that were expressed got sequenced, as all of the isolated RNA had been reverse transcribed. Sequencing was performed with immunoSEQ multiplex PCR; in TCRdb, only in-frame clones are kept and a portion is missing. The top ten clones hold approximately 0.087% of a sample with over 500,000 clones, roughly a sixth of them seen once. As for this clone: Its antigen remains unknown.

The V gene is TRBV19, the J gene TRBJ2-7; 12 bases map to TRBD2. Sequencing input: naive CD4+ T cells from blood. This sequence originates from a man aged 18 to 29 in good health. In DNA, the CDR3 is TGTGCCAGTAGTAACTACGGGACTAGCGGGTTCTCCTACGAGCAGTACTTC. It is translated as CASSNYGTSGFSYEQYF.